The 25 T cell receptor beta chains listed next were all sequenced from one sample in a study of blood T cell repertoires in COVID-19. Repertoires were generated with immunoSEQ multiplex PCR, while TCRdb's copy carries only in-frame clones and drops some. The data show more than 300,000 clones, 91% seen once. Sequencing was done on a sample of PBMCs or T cells enriched from blood (not recorded which). These receptors came from a woman aged 40 to 50 who had been exposed to COVID-19.

The chain has TRBV15 and TRBJ1-1; D is unclear. Germline V CDR1 and CDR2: LNHNV, YYDKDF (reference sequence). The CDR3 has 16 residues. V gave up 1 base and J gave up 2 bases, with 14 bases separating them. Here the CDR3 DNA reads TGTGCCACCAGCAGAGGTCCTCAGGCGGGAAACACTGAAGCTTTCTTT. It yields the protein CATSRGPQAGNTEAFF.

The chain uses TRBV7-2 and TRBJ2-7; the D gene is possibly TRBD2 (6 bases). The V and J ends lost 4 bases and 1 base respectively, with 11 bases between them. The germline CDR1 and CDR2 sequences are SGHTA and FQGNSA. This CDR3 has 14 amino acids. In DNA, the CDR3 is TGTGCCAGCAGCTACCGGGAGCGGTCCTACGAGCAGTACTTC. Protein: CASSYRERSYEQYF.

The rearrangement uses TRBV5-5 and TRBJ1-5; D call uncertain. Trimming took off 0 bases at V and 3 bases at J, with 4 bases between the two ends. Germline V gene data show CDR1 as SGHKS and CDR2 as YYEKEE (reference sequence). The CDR3 runs to 13 residues. DNA for the CDR3: TGTGCCAGCAGCTTGGACATCAATCAGCCCCAGCATTTT. Translated, it gives CASSLDINQPQHF.

The chain uses TRBV19 and TRBJ2-7; the match to TRBD2 covers 10 bases. Germline CDR1 is LNHDA and CDR2 is SQIVND (reference sequence). The length of the CDR3 is 16 residues. Losses at the gene ends were 5 bases for V and 1 base for J; bases not matched to a gene: 8. This CDR3 is CASSVYSGRRSYEQYF. Written as DNA, the CDR3 is TGTGCCAGTAGTGTTTATAGCGGGAGGAGATCCTACGAGCAGTACTTC.

This chain links TRBV5-6 with TRBJ2-3; D not resolved. Germline V lookup: CDR1 SGHDT, CDR2 YYEEEE. The CDR3 sequence is 13 residues long. V lost 1 base, J lost 3 bases, and 6 bases lay in between. The CDR3, as DNA: TGTGCCAGCAGCTTGCTCAGTACAGATACGCAGTATTTT. This encodes CASSLLSTDTQYF. Full variable domain (outside the CDR3, taken from reference TRBV5-6 and TRBJ2-3): DAGVTQSPTHLIKTRGQQVTLRCSPKSGHDTVSWYQQALGQGPQFIFQYYEEEERQRGNFPDRFSGHQFPNYSSELNVNALLLGDSALYLCASSLLSTDTQYFGPGTRLTVL.

The gene calls are TRBV2 and TRBJ1-3; TRBD1 might be the D (6 bases). The germline V and J ends were trimmed by 4 bases and 0 bases, with 10 bases remaining between them. Germline values: CDR1 SNHLY, CDR2 FYNNEI. This CDR3 region has 15 residues. The CDR3 region has the DNA TGTGCCAGCAGTGGACAGGCCATCTCTGGAAACACCATATATTTT. Its translation: CASSGQAISGNTIYF.

This chain connects TRBV2 to TRBJ1-2, with 10 bases lining up with TRBD1. CDR3 length: 14 amino acids. The V and J ends lost 6 bases and 7 bases, in that order; junction bases with no gene match: 8. Looked up from germline, CDR1 is SNHLY and CDR2 is FYNNEI. CDR3 bases: TGTGCCAGCAGGCCACCGGGACAGGGGCTTGGCTACACCTTC. Its translation: CASRPPGQGLGYTF.

The gene calls are TRBV19 and TRBJ1-2; possible D gene TRBD1, 5 bases. V lost 5 bases and J 4 bases, leaving 11 bases between the germline ends. Germline V CDR1 and CDR2: LNHDA, SQIVND (reference sequence). The CDR3 contains 13 residues. CDR3 residues: CASSSTALYGYTF. The CDR3 DNA reads as TGTGCCAGTAGTTCGACAGCCCTCTATGGCTACACCTTC.

The chain has TRBV10-3 and TRBJ2-7, with D perhaps TRBD1 (6 bases). The CDR3 has 14 residues. The germline V gene encodes CDR1 ENHRY and CDR2 SYGVKD. Trimming pared 6 bases from V and 4 bases from J, leaving 16 bases between. The CDR3 spells CAISQGQSGYEQYF. For the CDR3, the DNA is TGTGCCATCAGCCAAGGACAGTCTGGGTACGAGCAGTACTTC.

This clone is a singleton in its sample. V is TRBV18 and J is TRBJ2-1; 9 nucleotides match TRBD1. J was trimmed by 4 bases and V by 3 bases; bases with no gene match: 4. The germline gives CDR1 KGHSH, CDR2 LQKENI. CDR3 length equals 15 residues. CDR3: CASSPLGQGYNEQFF. The CDR3 nucleotides are TGTGCCAGCTCACCGTTGGGACAGGGATACAATGAGCAGTTCTTC.

V and J are TRBV2 and TRBJ2-1; 8 bases line up with TRBD1. Germline CDR1 SNHLY, CDR2 FYNNEI. V trimming: 2 bases; J trimming: 0 bases; junction bases outside the gene matches: 3. CDR3 length: 16 amino acids. The CDR3 coding sequence is TGTGCCAGCAGTGAAACAGGGGGGTTCTCCTACAATGAGCAGTTCTTC. It codes for CASSETGGFSYNEQFF.

V gene TRBV7-3 combines with J gene TRBJ1-1; 8 bases fit TRBD1. V shed 3 bases, J shed 3 bases, and the junction held 12 bases outside the gene matches. The CDR3 sequence is 17 residues long. The germline V gene encodes CDR1 SGHTA and CDR2 FQGTGA. CDR3 residues: CASSLDGFGQGDTEAFF. The CDR3, as DNA: TGTGCCAGCAGCTTGGATGGCTTCGGACAGGGAGACACTGAAGCTTTCTTT.

In this sample, this clone turned up a few times. Other DNA sequences in this specimen translate into the identical CDR3. The rearrangement joins TRBV12-3 or TRBV12-4 to TRBJ1-1, with a weak D call TRBD1 (6 bases). This CDR3 has 12 amino acids. V was pared by 5 bases and J by 4 bases, with 8 bases between. The CDR3 region has the DNA TGTGCCAGCAGTCAGGGGAGCACTGAAGCTTTCTTT. As protein: CASSQGSTEAFF.

The chain uses TRBV6-5 and TRBJ1-3, with a weak D call TRBD1 (6 bases). Germline CDR1 and CDR2: MNHEY and SVGAGI. CDR3 length: 14 residues. V was cut by 4 bases and J by 2 bases, with 9 bases left in between. The CDR3 sequence is CASSSQGTGNTIYF. In nucleotides, the CDR3 is TGTGCCAGCAGTTCACAGGGAACTGGAAACACCATATATTTT.

The rearrangement uses TRBV7-3 and TRBJ2-1, with TRBD1 identical over 9 bases. The CDR3 spans 14 residues. CDR1 and CDR2 (germline): SGHTA, FQGTGA. V shed 6 bases and J 5 bases; nucleotides not matched to a gene: 5. As DNA, the CDR3 is TGTGCCAGCAGTAGGGACAGGGTTAACAATGAGCAGTTCTTC. Amino acids: CASSRDRVNNEQFF.

The chain recombines TRBV28 with TRBJ1-2; TRBD1 matches 10 bases. With V trimmed by 9 bases and J by 5 bases, 6 bases remained unmatched. This CDR3 is built from 13 residues. CDR1 MDHEN and CDR2 SYDVKM come from the germline V gene. The CDR3 DNA reads TGTGCCAGTGGGACAGGGGATTGGTATGGCTACACCTTC. Translated, it gives CASGTGDWYGYTF.

This chain links TRBV5-4 with TRBJ1-3, with TRBD1 identical over 7 bases. The CDR3 sequence is 15 residues long. Germline V gene data show CDR1 as SGHNT and CDR2 as YYREEE (reference sequence). Trimming at V came to 4 bases and at J to 1 base, leaving 5 bases not matched to a gene. CDR3 nucleotides: TGTGCCAGCAGCACCATACAGGGGTCTGGAAACACCATATATTTT. Residues: CASSTIQGSGNTIYF.

This chain joins TRBV19 and TRBJ2-1, with TRBD2 matching 9 bases. The germline gives CDR1 LNHDA, CDR2 SQIVND (reference sequence). V shed 4 bases, J shed 7 bases, and the junction held 8 bases outside the gene matches. This CDR3 has 15 amino acids. The CDR3 sequence: CASSRRLADFNEQFF. The CDR3 DNA is TGTGCCAGTAGTAGGAGACTAGCGGATTTTAATGAGCAGTTCTTC.

The V and J genes are TRBV19 and TRBJ1-4; 8 positions match TRBD1. The CDR3 has 14 residues. After removal of 5 bases from V and 8 bases from J, the junction contained 7 bases not matched to a gene. Looked up from germline, CDR1 is LNHDA and CDR2 is SQIVND (reference sequence). The DNA of the CDR3 is TGTGCCAGTAGTCAAAGGACAGGGAGCGAAAAACTGTTTTTT. Amino acid sequence: CASSQRTGSEKLFF.

This CDR3 reads CASSPRQGAAYEQYF. CDR3 nucleotides: TGCGCCAGCAGCCCGCGACAGGGGGCGGCCTACGAGCAGTACTTC. The rearrangement uses TRBV5-1 and TRBJ2-7; 10 positions agree with TRBD1. This CDR3 contains 15 residues. Germline lookup yields CDR1 SGHRS and CDR2 YFSETQ. V lost 4 bases, J lost 2 bases, and 6 bases stayed unmatched.

The chain uses TRBV18 and TRBJ2-6; maybe TRBD1 (5 bases). Trimming stripped 5 bases from V and 0 bases from J, with 17 bases between. The germline V gene has CDR1 KGHSH and CDR2 LQKENI. The CDR3 runs to 18 residues. This chain's CDR3 is CASSKDSPSYSGANVLTF. The CDR3 DNA reads TGTGCCAGCTCAAAAGACAGCCCTTCCTACTCTGGGGCCAACGTCCTGACTTTC. Together with reference TRBV18 and TRBJ2-6, the CDR3 gives the full variable domain: NAGVMQNPRHLVRRRGQEARLRCSPMKGHSHVYWYRQLPEEGLKFMVYLQKENIIDESGMPKERFSAEFPKEGPSILRIQQVVRGDSAAYFCASSKDSPSYSGANVLTFGAGSRLTVL.

This clone was picked up one time. The chain carries TRBV7-8 and TRBJ2-7, with 9 bases that match TRBD1. Germline V gene lookup returns CDR1 SGHVS and CDR2 FQNEAQ. CDR3 length: 14 residues. V lost 4 bases and J lost 3; bases outside the gene matches: 4. The CDR3 here is CASSSGTGHYEQYF. CDR3 nucleotides: TGTGCCAGCAGCTCCGGGACAGGGCACTACGAGCAGTACTTC.

The chain employs TRBV4-3 and TRBJ2-7; tentatively, D is TRBD2 (5 bases). This CDR3 is built from 18 residues. Trimming took off 0 bases at V and 3 bases at J, with 21 bases between the two ends. CDR1 is LGHNA and CDR2 is YSLEER in the germline V gene. The CDR3 here is CASSQDLGAGSSRYEQYF. The DNA for the CDR3 is TGCGCCAGCAGCCAAGATCTAGGCGCGGGCAGTTCTCGCTACGAGCAGTACTTC.

The chain recombines TRBV9 with TRBJ1-1; 9 bases are a match to TRBD1. CDR1 is SGDLS and CDR2 is YYNGEE in the germline V gene. This CDR3 has 16 amino acids. With V trimmed by 1 base and J by 2 bases, 6 bases remained unmatched. CDR3 nucleotide sequence: TGTGCCAGCAGCGTATTAAGGGACAGGGTAAACACTGAAGCTTTCTTT. Residues: CASSVLRDRVNTEAFF.

This rearrangement joins TRBV18 to TRBJ1-2; a weak D match, TRBD1 (6 bases). The V gene's germline CDR1 is KGHSH and CDR2 LQKENI. Trimming removed 4 bases at V and 3 bases at J, with 15 bases between. The CDR3 spans 15 residues. CDR3 in DNA: TGTGCCAGCTCACTAAAACAGGGAGGGGACTATGGCTACACCTTC. Translated, it gives CASSLKQGGDYGYTF.